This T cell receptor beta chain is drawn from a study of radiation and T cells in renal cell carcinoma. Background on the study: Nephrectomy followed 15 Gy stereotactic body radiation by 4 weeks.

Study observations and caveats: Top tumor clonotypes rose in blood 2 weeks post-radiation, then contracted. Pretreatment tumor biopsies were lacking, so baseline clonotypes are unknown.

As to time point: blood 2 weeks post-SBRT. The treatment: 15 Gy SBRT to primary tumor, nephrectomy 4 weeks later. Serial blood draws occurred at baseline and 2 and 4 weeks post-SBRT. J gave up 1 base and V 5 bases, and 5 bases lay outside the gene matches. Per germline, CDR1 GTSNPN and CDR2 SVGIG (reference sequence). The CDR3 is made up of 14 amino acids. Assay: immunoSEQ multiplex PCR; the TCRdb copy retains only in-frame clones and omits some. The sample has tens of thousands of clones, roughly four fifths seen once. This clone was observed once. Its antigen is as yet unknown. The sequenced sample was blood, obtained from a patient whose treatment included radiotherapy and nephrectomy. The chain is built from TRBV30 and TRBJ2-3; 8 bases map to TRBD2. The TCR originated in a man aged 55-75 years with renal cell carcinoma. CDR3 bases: TGTGCCTGGGCTAGCGGGCACCGCACAGATACGCAGTATTTT. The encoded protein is CAWASGHRTDTQYF.